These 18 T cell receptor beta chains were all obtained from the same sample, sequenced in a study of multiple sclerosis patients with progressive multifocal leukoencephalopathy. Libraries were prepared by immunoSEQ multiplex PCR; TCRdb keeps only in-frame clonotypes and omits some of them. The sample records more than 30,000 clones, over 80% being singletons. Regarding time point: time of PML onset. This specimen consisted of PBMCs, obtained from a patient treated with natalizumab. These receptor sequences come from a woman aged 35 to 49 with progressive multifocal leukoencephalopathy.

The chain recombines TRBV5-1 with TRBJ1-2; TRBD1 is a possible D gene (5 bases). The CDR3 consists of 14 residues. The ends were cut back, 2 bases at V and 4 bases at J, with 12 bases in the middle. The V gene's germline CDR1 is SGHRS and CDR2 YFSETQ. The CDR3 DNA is TGCGCCAGCAGCTTAGGTGGGGCTAGCTATGGCTACACCTTC. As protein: CASSLGGASYGYTF.

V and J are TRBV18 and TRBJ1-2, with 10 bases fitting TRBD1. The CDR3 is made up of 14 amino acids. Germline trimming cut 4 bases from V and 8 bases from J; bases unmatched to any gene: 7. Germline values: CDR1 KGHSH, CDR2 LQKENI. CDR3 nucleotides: TGTGCCAGCTCACAAGTTGGGGACAGGGGCGGCTACACCTTC. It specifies CASSQVGDRGGYTF.

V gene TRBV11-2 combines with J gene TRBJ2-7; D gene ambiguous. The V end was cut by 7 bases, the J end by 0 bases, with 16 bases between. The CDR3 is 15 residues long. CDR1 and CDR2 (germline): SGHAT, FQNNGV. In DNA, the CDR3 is TGTGCCAGCACCCTCGAGTCAGGAAGCTCCTACGAGCAGTACTTC. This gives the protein CASTLESGSSYEQYF.

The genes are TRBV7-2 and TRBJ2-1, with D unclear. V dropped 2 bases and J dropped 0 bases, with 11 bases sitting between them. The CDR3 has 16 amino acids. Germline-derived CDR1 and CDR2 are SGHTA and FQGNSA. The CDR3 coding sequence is TGTGCCAGCAGCTTAACTGGTCCTCGCTCCTACAATGAGCAGTTCTTC. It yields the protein CASSLTGPRSYNEQFF.

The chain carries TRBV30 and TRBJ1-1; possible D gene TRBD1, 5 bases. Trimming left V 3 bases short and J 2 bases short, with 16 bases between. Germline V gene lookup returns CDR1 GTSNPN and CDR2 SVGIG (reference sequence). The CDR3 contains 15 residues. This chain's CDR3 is CAWSPAGRPNTEAFF. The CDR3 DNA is TGTGCCTGGAGCCCTGCGGGACGCCCAAACACTGAAGCTTTCTTT.

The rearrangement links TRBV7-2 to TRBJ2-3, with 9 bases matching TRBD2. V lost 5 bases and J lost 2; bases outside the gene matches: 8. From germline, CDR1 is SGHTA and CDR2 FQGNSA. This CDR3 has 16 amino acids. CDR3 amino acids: CASSLVASGITDTQYF. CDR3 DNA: TGTGCCAGCAGCCTAGTCGCTAGCGGGATCACAGATACGCAGTATTTT.

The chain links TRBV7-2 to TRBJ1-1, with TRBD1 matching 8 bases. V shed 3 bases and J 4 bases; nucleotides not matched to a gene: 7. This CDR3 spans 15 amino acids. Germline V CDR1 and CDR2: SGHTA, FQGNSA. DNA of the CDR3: TGTGCCAGCAGCTTTATAACAGGGGGGGCCACTGAAGCTTTCTTT. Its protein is CASSFITGGATEAFF.

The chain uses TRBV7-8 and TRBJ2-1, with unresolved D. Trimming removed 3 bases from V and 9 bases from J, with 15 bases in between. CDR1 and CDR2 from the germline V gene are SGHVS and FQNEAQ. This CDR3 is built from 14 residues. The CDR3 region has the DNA TGTGCCAGCAGCTTGAACTCCCTCCGCTCTGAGCAGTTCTTC. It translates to CASSLNSLRSEQFF.

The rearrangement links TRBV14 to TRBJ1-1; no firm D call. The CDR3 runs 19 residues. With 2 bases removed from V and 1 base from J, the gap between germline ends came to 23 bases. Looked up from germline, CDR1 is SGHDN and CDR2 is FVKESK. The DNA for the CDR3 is TGTGCCAGCAGCCAACTTCAAGGGATCCCCCTCGCGACGAACACTGAAGCTTTCTTT. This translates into CASSQLQGIPLATNTEAFF.

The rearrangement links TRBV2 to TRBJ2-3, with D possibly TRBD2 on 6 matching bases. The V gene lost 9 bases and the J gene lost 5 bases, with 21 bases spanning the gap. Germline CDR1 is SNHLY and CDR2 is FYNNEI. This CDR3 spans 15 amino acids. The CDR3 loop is CARGRRGGAKDTQYF. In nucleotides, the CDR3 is TGTGCCAGGGGCAGGCGCGGCGGGGCTAAAGATACGCAGTATTTT. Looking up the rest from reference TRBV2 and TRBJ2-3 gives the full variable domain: EPEVTQTPSHQVTQMGQEVILRCVPISNHLYFYWYRQILGQKVEFLVSFYNNEISEKSEIFDDQFSVERPDGSNFTLKIRSTKLEDSAMYFCARGRRGGAKDTQYFGPGTRLTVL.

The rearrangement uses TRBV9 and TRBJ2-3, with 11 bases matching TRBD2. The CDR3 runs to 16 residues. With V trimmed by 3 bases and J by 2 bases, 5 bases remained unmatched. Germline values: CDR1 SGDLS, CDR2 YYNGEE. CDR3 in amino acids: CASSGRLAGNTDTQYF. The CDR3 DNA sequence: TGTGCCAGCAGCGGGAGACTAGCGGGAAACACAGATACGCAGTATTTT.

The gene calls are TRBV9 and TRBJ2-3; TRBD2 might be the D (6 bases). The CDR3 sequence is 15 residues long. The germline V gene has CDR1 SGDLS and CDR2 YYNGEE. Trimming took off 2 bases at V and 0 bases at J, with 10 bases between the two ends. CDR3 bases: TGTGCCAGCAGCGTTAGCGGCACTAGCACAGATACGCAGTATTTT. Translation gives CASSVSGTSTDTQYF.

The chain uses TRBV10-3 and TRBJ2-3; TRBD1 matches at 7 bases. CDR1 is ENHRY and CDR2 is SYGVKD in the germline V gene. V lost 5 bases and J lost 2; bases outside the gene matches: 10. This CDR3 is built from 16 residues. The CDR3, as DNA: TGTGCCATCAGTAAAGCAGGGGGTGTGATCACAGATACGCAGTATTTT. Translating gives CAISKAGGVITDTQYF.

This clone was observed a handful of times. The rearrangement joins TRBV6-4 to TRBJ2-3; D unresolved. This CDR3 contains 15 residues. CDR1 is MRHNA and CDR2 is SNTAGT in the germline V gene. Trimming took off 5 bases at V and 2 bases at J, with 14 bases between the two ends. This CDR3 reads CASSPTTDATDTQYF. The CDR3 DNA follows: TGTGCCAGCAGTCCGACGACGGATGCCACAGATACGCAGTATTTT.

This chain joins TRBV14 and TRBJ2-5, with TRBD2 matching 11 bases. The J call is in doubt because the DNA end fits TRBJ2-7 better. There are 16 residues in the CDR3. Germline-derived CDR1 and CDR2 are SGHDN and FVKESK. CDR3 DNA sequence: TGTGCCAGCAGCCAAGTGGGGACTAGCGGACGCTACGAGCAGTACTTC. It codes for CASSQVGTSGRYEQYF.

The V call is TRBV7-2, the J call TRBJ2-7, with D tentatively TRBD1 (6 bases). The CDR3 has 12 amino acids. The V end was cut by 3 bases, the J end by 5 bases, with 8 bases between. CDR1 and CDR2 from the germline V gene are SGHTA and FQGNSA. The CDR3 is CASSLNRDEQYF. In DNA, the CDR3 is TGTGCCAGCAGCTTGAACAGGGACGAGCAGTACTTC.

The CDR3 here is CASSSERDTEETQYF. The CDR3 region has the DNA TGTGCCAGCAGCTCGGAACGGGACACCGAAGAGACCCAGTACTTC. The rearrangement uses TRBV7-9 and TRBJ2-5; D is perhaps TRBD1 (6 bases). Trimming removed 4 bases from V and 3 bases from J, with 15 bases in between. The CDR3 is 15 residues long. CDR1 SEHNR and CDR2 FQNEAQ come from the germline V gene (reference sequence).

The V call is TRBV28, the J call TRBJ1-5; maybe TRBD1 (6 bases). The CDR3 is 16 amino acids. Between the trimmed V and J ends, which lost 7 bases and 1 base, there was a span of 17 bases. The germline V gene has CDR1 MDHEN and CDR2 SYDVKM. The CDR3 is CASNKGGGGSNQPQHF. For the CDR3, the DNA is TGTGCCAGCAACAAAGGGGGGGGCGGAAGCAATCAGCCCCAGCATTTT.